These T cell receptor beta chains were read from a single sample in a study of cytomegalovirus exposure and HLA in healthy donors. The method was immunoSEQ multiplex PCR; TCRdb's version includes in-frame clones alone and lacks a portion of them. Of about 140,000 clones detected, 60% to 80% appear once; the ten largest clones hold roughly 4.9%. The sequencing sample was made of PBMCs. Source of these receptors: a woman aged 45-59 years in good health and CMV-seronegative. Each CDR3 is given with its conserved first and last residue. D genes are given only for firm matches. Size tells how often a clone was seen (once, few, many) or the class of an expanded clone, and some rows leave it out.

j_gene	abundance	d_gene	v_gene	CDR3nt	CDR3aa
TRBJ2-1	-	-	TRBV7-7	TGTGCTAGCAGCCCGGACAGATACAATGAGCAGTTCTTC	CASSPDRYNEQFF
TRBJ2-2	-	TRBD2	TRBV7-6	TGTGCCAGCAGCTTAGCACCTAGCGGGGGCCCCCCATTAAACACCGGGGAGCTGTTTTTT	CASSLAPSGGPPLNTGELFF
TRBJ1-4	-	-	TRBV13	TGTGCCAGCAGCCACTCCCTTAGTGGTGAAAAACTGTTTTTT	CASSHSLSGEKLFF
TRBJ2-7	-	TRBD2	TRBV6-5	TGTGCCAGCAGTTGGCGGGGGGTTACCTACGAGCAGTACTTC	CASSWRGVTYEQYF
TRBJ1-1	few	-	TRBV7-9	TGTGCCAGCAGCTTAATTGGCGGGGATCGTCCGGGAAACACTGAAGCTTTCTTT	CASSLIGGDRPGNTEAFF
TRBJ2-7	-	-	TRBV7-6	TGTGCCAGCAGCTCCCAGGACAACTCCTACGAGCAGTACTTC	CASSSQDNSYEQYF
TRBJ1-6	-	TRBD1	TRBV19	TGTGCCAGTAGTATAGCGGGGACAGGGGCTTCACCCCTCCACTTT	CASSIAGTGASPLHF
TRBJ2-2	-	TRBD2	TRBV29-1	TGCAGCGTTTCGGGACTAGACTCCACCGGGGAGCTGTTTTTT	CSVSGLDSTGELFF
TRBJ2-7	-	-	TRBV7-2	TGTGCCAGCAGCTACGAAGCGCTGGGGGCCGACGAGCAGTACTTC	CASSYEALGADEQYF
TRBJ2-3	-	TRBD1	TRBV15	TGTGCCACCAGCAGAGCCCTGGGACAGGGATCAGATACGCAGTATTTT	CATSRALGQGSDTQYF
TRBJ2-5	-	-	TRBV11-2	TGTGCCAGCAGCTCCTCAACAGGGTGGGGATTGGGGATTTCGGAGACCCAGTACTTC	CASSSSTGWGLGISETQYF
TRBJ2-3	-	TRBD1	TRBV5-1	TGCGCCAGCAGCTGGAACGGACAGGCTAATTGGAATACGCAGTATTTT	CASSWNGQANWNTQYF
TRBJ1-4	-	TRBD1	TRBV4-3	TGCGCCAGCAGCCAGAGCCAGGGACAGGGTGAAAAACTGTTTTTT	CASSQSQGQGEKLFF
TRBJ1-2	-	-	TRBV7-3	TGTGCCAGCAGCCAGACGAGAGGGTATGGCTACACCTTC	CASSQTRGYGYTF
TRBJ2-3	-	TRBD2	TRBV4-3	TGCGCCAGCAAAAGCGGGGGGACTAGCACAGATACGCAGTATTTT	CASKSGGTSTDTQYF
TRBJ2-5	-	-	TRBV5-1	TGCGTCAGCAGCTTGAGCGTAGAAGAGACCCAGTACTTC	CVSSLSVEETQYF
TRBJ2-3	-	TRBD2	TRBV29-1	TGCAGCGTCGGTAGCGGGGTGGGCACAGATACGCAGTATTTT	CSVGSGVGTDTQYF
TRBJ2-7	-	TRBD1	TRBV7-8	TGTGCCAGCAGCTGGACAGGCGACACCTACGAGCAGTACTTC	CASSWTGDTYEQYF
TRBJ2-5	-	TRBD1	TRBV10-3	TGTGCCATCAGTGGGGACAGGGGAATGGTGGAGACCCAGTACTTC	CAISGDRGMVETQYF
TRBJ2-4	-	-	TRBV7-9	TGTGCCAGCAGTTTCCCATTAGCCAAAAACATTCAGTACTTC	CASSFPLAKNIQYF
TRBJ2-2	few	TRBD2	TRBV4-2	TGTGCCAGCAGCCAAGAATTGTTAGCGGGGAGGAACGGGGAGCTGTTTTTT	CASSQELLAGRNGELFF
TRBJ1-1	once	-	TRBV4-1	TGCGCCAGCAGCCCGGGACAGAACACTGAAGCTTTCTTT	CASSPGQNTEAFF
TRBJ2-7	-	TRBD1	TRBV18	TGTGCCAGCTCACCCGGGACAGGGAGCACCTACGAGCAGTACTTC	CASSPGTGSTYEQYF
TRBJ2-7	-	-	TRBV13	TGTGCCAGCAGCTCATCGGACACTCCATTGGAGCAGTACTTC	CASSSSDTPLEQYF
TRBJ2-2	-	-	TRBV5-1	TGCGCCAGCAGATCTAGATCCGTCACCGGGGAGCTGTTTTTT	CASRSRSVTGELFF
TRBJ2-1	-	TRBD2	TRBV10-3	TGTGCCATCAGTGAGTCGTCTGGCAGCGTAGGGCGGGAGAATGAGCAGTTCTTC	CAISESSGSVGRENEQFF
TRBJ2-3	few	-	TRBV6-1	TGTGCCAGCAGTGTCGGGACTGTTGAGGCAGATACGCAGTATTTT	CASSVGTVEADTQYF
TRBJ1-2	-	-	TRBV25-1	TGTGCCAGCAGTGAATCGGGGGGAAACTATGGCTACACCTTC	CASSESGGNYGYTF
TRBJ1-2	-	-	TRBV5-8	TGTGCCAGCGAAGGCCGTGGGGACTTTTATGGCTACACCTTC	CASEGRGDFYGYTF
TRBJ2-3	few	-	TRBV19	TGTGCCAGCAATATTAGGGGCGGGGTGGGCACAGATACGCAGTATTTT	CASNIRGGVGTDTQYF
TRBJ1-2	-	-	TRBV4-1	TGCGCCAGCAGCCAAGATCTCCTATATGGCTACACCTTC	CASSQDLLYGYTF
TRBJ1-1	-	-	TRBV11-2	TGTGCCAGCAGCTTAGAACGGGTGAACACTGAAGCTTTCTTT	CASSLERVNTEAFF
TRBJ2-7	-	TRBD2	TRBV11-1	TGTGCCAGCAGCCGGACTAGCGAGTCCTACGAGCAGTACTTC	CASSRTSESYEQYF
TRBJ2-5	once	-	TRBV4-1	TGCGCCAGCAGCCGAGTTGGGCCGGTAGAAGAGACCCAGTACTTC	CASSRVGPVEETQYF
TRBJ2-3	-	-	TRBV6-1	TGTGCCAGCAGTGTAGATGGAGGTACAGATACGCAGTATTTT	CASSVDGGTDTQYF